The present T cell receptor beta chain was sequenced within a study of Ad26.COV2.S vaccination and SARS-CoV-2 variants. At the level of the study: A participant enrolled in the COV1001 Ad26.COV2.S trial arm provided the sample.

The germline V gene has CDR1 SGDLS and CDR2 YYNGEE. This CDR3 has 15 residues. Deletions cut 0 bases from V and 4 bases from J, with 13 bases between. Repertoires were generated with immunoSEQ multiplex PCR, while TCRdb's copy carries only in-frame clones and drops some. The data show hundreds of thousands of clones, roughly nine tenths seen once. Whole-study findings and limits: The authors reported substantial breadth in spike-specific CD8+ and CD4+ T cell responses after vaccination.

Notes on this clone: Its antigen is currently unknown.

Sample treatment: 19 received Ad26.COV2.S at low or high dose, single or two shots; about 5 received placebo; per-sample allocation not given. Vaccine and placebo recipients were sampled on day 63 after the first injection. The source is a person aged 18 to 65 who received the Ad26.COV2.S COVID-19 vaccine or a placebo. This material consisted of peripheral blood, taken in a trial of Ad26.COV2.S vaccine versus placebo. V usage is TRBV9 and J usage is TRBJ1-2; D is ambiguous. In DNA, the CDR3 is TGTGCCAGCAGCGTAGCCGGCGGCCCCTTCTATGGCTACACCTTC. Residues: CASSVAGGPFYGYTF.